This T cell receptor beta chain comes out of a study of PD-1 blockade in classical Hodgkin lymphoma. The study's findings and limits: Undefined causes, possibly disease activity or prior therapy, underlie the repertoire differences.

TCRdb's copy holds only in-frame clones and misses some; the assay was immunoSEQ multiplex PCR. Of 55,000 to 80,000 clones listed, approximately 94% are singletons. Concerning this clone: Its specificity is not known.

Per the germline V gene, CDR1 is SGDLS and CDR2 is YYNGEE. CDR3 size: 15 residues. The ends lost 4 bases at V and 4 bases at J; junction bases unmatched: 10. All patients relapsed after autologous stem cell transplantation, and brentuximab vedotin exposure varied. V usage is TRBV9 and J usage is TRBJ1-2; 7 nucleotides match TRBD1. The sample in question was peripheral blood mononuclear cells (PBMCs), obtained at baseline. The clonotype comes from a human donor with classical Hodgkin lymphoma. The CDR3 loop is CASSPFRDSLYGYTF. The CDR3 DNA reads as TGTGCCAGCAGCCCCTTTAGGGACAGTCTCTATGGCTACACCTTC.